The clone carrying this TCR beta chain occurred once. This sample is part of a study of blood T cell repertoires in COVID-19. For the study at large: Samples representing acute and convalescent COVID-19 were sourced from the United States, Italy and Spain.

The germline V gene encodes CDR1 LNHDA and CDR2 SQIVND (reference sequence). The CDR3 totals 13 residues. V was cut by 3 bases and J by 9 bases, with 14 bases left in between. Per the original data handling: Counts of nucleated cells, estimated from reference gene primer amplification, were obtained. The table came from immunoSEQ multiplex PCR; TCRdb's copy has only in-frame clones and leaves some out. D and trimming were read from the DNA, whereas the V and J calls and clone size are those reported in that table. The sample carries tens of thousands of clones, roughly 80% recorded once. Sequenced sample: peripheral blood. The receptor's source is a woman aged 60-75 years with acute or convalescent COVID-19. This chain joins TRBV19 and TRBJ1-2; no firm D call. The CDR3 DNA follows: TGTGCCAGTAGTATCGATAGAGGTAGGAGCTACACCTTC. Amino acid sequence: CASSIDRGRSYTF. The whole variable domain, filled in from reference TRBV19 and TRBJ1-2, reads DGGITQSPKYLFRKEGQNVTLSCEQNLNHDAMYWYRQDPGQGLRLIYYSQIVNDFQKGDIAEGYSVSREKKESFPLTVTSAQKNPTAFYLCASSIDRGRSYTFGSGTRLTVV.